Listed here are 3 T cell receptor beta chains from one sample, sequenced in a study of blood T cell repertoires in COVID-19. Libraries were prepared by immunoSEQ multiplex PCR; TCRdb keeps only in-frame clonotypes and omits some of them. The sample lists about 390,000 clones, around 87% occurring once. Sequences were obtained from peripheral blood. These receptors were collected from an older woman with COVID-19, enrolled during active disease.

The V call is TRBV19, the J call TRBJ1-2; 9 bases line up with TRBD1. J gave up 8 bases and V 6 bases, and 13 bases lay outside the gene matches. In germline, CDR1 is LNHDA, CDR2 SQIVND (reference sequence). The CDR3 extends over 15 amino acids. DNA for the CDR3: TGTGCCAGTAGACAAGAGACAGGGGGACTAGGAGGCTACACCTTC. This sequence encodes CASRQETGGLGGYTF.

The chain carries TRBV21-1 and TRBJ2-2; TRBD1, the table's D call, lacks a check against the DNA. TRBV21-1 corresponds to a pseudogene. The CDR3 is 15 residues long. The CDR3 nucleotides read TGTGCCAGCAGCTCCCTGGACAGTGAGACCGGGGAGCTGTTTTTT. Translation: CASSSLDSETGELFF.

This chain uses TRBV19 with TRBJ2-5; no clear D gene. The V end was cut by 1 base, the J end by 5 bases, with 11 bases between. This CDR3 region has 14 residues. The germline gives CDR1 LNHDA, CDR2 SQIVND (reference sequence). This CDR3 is CASSIANAQETQYF. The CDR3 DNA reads TGTGCCAGTAGTATAGCGAACGCCCAGGAGACCCAGTACTTC.